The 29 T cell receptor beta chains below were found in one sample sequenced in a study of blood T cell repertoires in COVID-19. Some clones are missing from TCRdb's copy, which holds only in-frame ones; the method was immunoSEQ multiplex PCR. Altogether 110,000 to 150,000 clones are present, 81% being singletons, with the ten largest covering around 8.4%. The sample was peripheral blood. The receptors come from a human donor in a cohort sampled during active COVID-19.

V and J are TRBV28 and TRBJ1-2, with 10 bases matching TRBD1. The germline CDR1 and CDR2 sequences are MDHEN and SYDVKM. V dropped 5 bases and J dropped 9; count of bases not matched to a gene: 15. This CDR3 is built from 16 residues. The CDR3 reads CASSPPGQGTVFRYTF. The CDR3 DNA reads TGTGCCAGCAGTCCGCCGGGACAGGGGACAGTTTTTCGCTACACCTTC.

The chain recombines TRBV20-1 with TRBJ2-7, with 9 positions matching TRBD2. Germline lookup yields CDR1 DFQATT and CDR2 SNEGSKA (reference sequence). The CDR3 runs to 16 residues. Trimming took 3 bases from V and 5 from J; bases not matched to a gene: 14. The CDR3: CSASVGRGGRVDEQYF. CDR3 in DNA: TGCAGTGCTAGTGTGGGGCGGGGCGGGAGGGTAGACGAGCAGTACTTC.

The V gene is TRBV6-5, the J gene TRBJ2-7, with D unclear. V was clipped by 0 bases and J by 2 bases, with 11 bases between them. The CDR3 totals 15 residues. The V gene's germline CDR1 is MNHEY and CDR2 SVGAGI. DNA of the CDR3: TGTGCCAGCAGTTACTCTGGCGGTAGACCCTACGAGCAGTACTTC. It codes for CASSYSGGRPYEQYF.

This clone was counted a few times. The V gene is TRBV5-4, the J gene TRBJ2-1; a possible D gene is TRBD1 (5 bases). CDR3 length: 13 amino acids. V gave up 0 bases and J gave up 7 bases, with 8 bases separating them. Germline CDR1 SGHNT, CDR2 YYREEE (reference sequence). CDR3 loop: CASSLEGVNEQFF. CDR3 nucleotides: TGTGCCAGCAGCTTGGAAGGGGTGAATGAGCAGTTCTTC.

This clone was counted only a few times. CDR3 sequence: CASSVVGTGSNEQFF. As DNA, the CDR3 is TGTGCCAGCAGCGTGGTCGGGACAGGGAGCAATGAGCAGTTCTTC. The V gene is TRBV9, the J gene TRBJ2-1, with 9 bases that match TRBD1. J was trimmed by 6 bases and V by 2 bases; bases with no gene match: 6. Germline V lookup: CDR1 SGDLS, CDR2 YYNGEE. This CDR3 comprises 15 residues.

The CDR3 sequence is CATSDLRGSSGENNEQFF. The CDR3 DNA reads as TGTGCCACCAGTGATTTGCGGGGTTCATCGGGGGAAAACAATGAGCAGTTCTTC. This chain uses TRBV24-1 with TRBJ2-1; D possibly corresponds to TRBD2 (6 bases). The CDR3 totals 18 residues. Germline CDR1 is KGHDR and CDR2 is SFDVKD. V was clipped by 0 bases and J by 5 bases, with 19 bases between them.

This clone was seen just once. CDR3 in amino acids: CASSLVDSNYEQYF. The CDR3 region has the DNA TGTGCCAGCAGTTTAGTTGACAGCAACTACGAGCAGTACTTC. The chain uses TRBV28 and TRBJ2-7; maybe TRBD1 (5 bases). This CDR3 contains 14 residues. Germline V CDR1 and CDR2: MDHEN, SYDVKM. V was shortened by 2 bases and J by 3 bases, with 11 bases between the two germline ends.

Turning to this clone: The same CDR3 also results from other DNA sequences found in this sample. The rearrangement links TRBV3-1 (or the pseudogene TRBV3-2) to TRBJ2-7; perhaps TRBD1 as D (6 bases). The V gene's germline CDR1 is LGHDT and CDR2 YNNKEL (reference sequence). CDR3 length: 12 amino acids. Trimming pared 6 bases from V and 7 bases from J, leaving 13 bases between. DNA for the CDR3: TGTGCCAGCAGTACGGACAGTTGGGAGCAGTACTTC. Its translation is CASSTDSWEQYF.

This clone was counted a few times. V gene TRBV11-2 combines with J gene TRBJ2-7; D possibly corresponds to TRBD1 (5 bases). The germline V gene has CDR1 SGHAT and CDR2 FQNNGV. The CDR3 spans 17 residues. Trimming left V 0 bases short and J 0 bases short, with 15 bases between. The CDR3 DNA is TGTGCCAGCAGCTTAGATATGGCAGGCAGGGCCTCCTACGAGCAGTACTTC. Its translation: CASSLDMAGRASYEQYF.

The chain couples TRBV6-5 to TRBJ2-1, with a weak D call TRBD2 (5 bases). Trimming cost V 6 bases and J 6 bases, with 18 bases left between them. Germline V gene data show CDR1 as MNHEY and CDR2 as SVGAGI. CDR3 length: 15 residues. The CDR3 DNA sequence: TGTGCCAGCAGCCCGGGCAGCTCGGGGTCCAATGAGCAGTTCTTC. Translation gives CASSPGSSGSNEQFF.

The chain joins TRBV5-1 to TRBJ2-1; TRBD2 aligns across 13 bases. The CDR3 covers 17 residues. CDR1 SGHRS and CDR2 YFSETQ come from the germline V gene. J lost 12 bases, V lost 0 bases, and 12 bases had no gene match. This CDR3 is CASSLDSWTSGGLVQFF. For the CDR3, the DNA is TGCGCCAGCAGCTTGGATTCCTGGACTAGCGGGGGTTTGGTGCAGTTCTTC.

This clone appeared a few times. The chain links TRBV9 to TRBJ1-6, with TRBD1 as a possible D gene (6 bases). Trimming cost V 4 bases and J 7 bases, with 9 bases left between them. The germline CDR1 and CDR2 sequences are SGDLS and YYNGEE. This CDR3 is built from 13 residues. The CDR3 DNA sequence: TGTGCCAGCAGCCGGGACAAAAATTCACCCCTCCACTTT. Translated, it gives CASSRDKNSPLHF.

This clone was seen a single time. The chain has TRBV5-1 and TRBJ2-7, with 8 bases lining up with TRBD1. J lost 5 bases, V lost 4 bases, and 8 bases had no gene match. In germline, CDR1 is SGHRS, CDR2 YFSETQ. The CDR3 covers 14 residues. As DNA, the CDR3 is TGCGCCAGCAGCCGACAGGGGAATGTGGACGAGCAGTACTTC. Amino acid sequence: CASSRQGNVDEQYF.

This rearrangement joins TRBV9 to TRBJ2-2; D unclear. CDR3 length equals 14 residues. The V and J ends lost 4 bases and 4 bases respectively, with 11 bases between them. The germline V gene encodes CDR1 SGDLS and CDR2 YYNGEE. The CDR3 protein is CASSSDRGTGELFF. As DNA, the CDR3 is TGTGCCAGCAGCTCCGATAGAGGCACCGGGGAGCTGTTTTTT.

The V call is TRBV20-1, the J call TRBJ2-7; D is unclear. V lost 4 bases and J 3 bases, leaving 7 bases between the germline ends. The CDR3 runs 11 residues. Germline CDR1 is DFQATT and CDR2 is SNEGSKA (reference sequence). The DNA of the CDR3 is TGCAGTGCTAACACAAACTACGAGCAGTACTTC. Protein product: CSANTNYEQYF.

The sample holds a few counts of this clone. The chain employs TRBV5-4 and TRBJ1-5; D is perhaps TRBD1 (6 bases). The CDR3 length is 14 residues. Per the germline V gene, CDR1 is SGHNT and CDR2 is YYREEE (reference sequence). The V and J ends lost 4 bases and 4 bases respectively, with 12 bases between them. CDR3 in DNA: TGTGCCAGCAGCATACAGGGAAGGAATCAGCCCCAGCATTTT. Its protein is CASSIQGRNQPQHF.

CDR3 amino acids: CASSWDRVYEQYF. The CDR3 region has the DNA TGTGCCAGCAGCTGGGACAGGGTTTACGAGCAGTACTTC. The chain uses TRBV12-3 or TRBV12-4 and TRBJ2-7; TRBD1 aligns across 9 bases. The CDR3 is 13 amino acids. V shed 6 bases, J shed 4 bases, and the junction held 4 bases outside the gene matches.

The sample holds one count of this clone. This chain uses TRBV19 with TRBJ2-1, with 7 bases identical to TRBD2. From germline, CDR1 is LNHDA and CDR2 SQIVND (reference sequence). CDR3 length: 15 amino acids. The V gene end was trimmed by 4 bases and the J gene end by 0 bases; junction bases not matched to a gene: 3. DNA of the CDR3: TGTGCCAGTAGTACCGGGACTAACTCCTACAATGAGCAGTTCTTC. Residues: CASSTGTNSYNEQFF.

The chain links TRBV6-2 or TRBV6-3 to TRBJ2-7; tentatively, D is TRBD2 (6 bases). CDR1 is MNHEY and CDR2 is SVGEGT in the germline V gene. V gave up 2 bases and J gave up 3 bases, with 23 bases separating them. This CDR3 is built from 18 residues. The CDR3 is CASSYTRTASVRDYEQYF. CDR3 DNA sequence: TGTGCCAGCAGTTACACGCGAACGGCTAGCGTTCGGGACTACGAGCAGTACTTC.

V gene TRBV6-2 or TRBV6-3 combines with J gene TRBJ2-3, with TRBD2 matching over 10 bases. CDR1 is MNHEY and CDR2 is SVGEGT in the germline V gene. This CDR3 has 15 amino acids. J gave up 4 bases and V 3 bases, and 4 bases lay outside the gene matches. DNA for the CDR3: TGTGCCAGCAGTTATCTAGCGGGAGCCGCAGATACGCAGTATTTT. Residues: CASSYLAGAADTQYF.

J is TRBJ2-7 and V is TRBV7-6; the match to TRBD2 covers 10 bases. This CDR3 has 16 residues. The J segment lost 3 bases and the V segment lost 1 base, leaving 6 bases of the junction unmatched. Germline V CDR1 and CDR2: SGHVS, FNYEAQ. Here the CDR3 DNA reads TGTGCCAGCAGCTTAGGGGGGCTAGCGGGAGTCTACGAGCAGTACTTC. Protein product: CASSLGGLAGVYEQYF.

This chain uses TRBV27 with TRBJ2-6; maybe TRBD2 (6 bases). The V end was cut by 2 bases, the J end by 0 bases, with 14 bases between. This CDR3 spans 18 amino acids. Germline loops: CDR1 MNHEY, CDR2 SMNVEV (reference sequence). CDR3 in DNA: TGTGCCAGCAGTTTACGGCGGGGTCCCCACTCTGGGGCCAACGTCCTGACTTTC. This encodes CASSLRRGPHSGANVLTF.

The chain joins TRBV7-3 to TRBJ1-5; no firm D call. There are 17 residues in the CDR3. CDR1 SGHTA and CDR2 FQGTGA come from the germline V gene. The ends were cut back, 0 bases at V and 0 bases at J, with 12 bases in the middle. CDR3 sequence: CASSLTAEPYSNQPQHF. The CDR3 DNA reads TGTGCCAGCAGCTTAACCGCAGAACCATATAGCAATCAGCCCCAGCATTTT.

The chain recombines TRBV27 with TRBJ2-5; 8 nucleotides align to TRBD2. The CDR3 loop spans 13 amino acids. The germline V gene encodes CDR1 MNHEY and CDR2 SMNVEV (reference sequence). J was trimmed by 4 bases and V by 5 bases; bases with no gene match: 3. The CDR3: CASSVTSGETQYF. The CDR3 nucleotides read TGTGCCAGCAGTGTCACTAGCGGAGAGACCCAGTACTTC.

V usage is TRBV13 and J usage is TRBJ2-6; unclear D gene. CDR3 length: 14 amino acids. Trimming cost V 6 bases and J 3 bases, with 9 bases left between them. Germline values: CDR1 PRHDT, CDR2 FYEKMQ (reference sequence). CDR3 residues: CASRSRGGANVLTF. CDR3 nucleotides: TGTGCCAGCAGATCACGCGGTGGGGCCAACGTCCTGACTTTC.

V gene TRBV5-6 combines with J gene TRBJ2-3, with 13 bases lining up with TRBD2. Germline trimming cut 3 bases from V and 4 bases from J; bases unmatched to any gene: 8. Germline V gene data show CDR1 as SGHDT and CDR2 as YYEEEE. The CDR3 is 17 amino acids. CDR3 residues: CASSWSGLAGASDTQYF. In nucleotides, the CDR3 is TGTGCCAGCAGCTGGTCAGGACTAGCGGGAGCCTCAGATACGCAGTATTTT. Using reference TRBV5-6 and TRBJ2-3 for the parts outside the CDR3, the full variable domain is DAGVTQSPTHLIKTRGQQVTLRCSPKSGHDTVSWYQQALGQGPQFIFQYYEEEERQRGNFPDRFSGHQFPNYSSELNVNALLLGDSALYLCASSWSGLAGASDTQYFGPGTRLTVL.

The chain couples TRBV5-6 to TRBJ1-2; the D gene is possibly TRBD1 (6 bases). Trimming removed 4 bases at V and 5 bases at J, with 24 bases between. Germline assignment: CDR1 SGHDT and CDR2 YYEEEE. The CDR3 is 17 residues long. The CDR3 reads CASSPPGTMGRGYGYTF. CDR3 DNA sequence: TGTGCCAGCAGCCCCCCCGGGACCATGGGGAGGGGGTATGGCTACACCTTC.

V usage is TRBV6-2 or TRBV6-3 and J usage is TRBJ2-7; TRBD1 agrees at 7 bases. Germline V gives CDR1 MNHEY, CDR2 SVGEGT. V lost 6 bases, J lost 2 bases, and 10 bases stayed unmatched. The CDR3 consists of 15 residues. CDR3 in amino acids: CASSLRGKLTYEQYF. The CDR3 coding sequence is TGTGCCAGCAGCCTCAGGGGGAAGTTAACCTACGAGCAGTACTTC.

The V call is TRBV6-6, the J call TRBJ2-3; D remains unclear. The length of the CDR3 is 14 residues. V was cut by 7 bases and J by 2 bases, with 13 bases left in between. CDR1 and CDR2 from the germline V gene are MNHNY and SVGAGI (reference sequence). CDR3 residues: CASNLARNTDTQYF. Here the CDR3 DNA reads TGTGCCAGCAACCTGGCGCGGAACACAGATACGCAGTATTTT.